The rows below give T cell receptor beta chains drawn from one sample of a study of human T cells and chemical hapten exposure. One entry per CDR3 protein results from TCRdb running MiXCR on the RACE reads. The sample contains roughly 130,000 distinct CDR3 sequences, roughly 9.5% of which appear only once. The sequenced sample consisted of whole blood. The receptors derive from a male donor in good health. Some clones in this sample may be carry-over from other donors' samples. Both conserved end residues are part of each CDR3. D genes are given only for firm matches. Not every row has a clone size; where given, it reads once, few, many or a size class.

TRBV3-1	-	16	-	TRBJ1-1	TGTGCCAGCAGCCAAGATTTAGTCCAGGGAAACACTGAAGCTTTCTTT	CASSQDLVQGNTEAFF
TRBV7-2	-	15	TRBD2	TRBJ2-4	TGTGCCAGCAGCTTAGAGTTAGCGGGGGTAAACATTCAGTACTTC	CASSLELAGVNIQYF
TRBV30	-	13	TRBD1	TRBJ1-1	TGTGCCTGGAGTCACACAGGGGTTACTGAAGCTTTCTTT	CAWSHTGVTEAFF
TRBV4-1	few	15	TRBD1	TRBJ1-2	TGCGCCAGCAGCTATTCCGGGACAGGGGGCTTAGGCTACACCTTC	CASSYSGTGGLGYTF
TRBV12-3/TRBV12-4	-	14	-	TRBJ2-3	TGTGCCAGCAGTTTCCCGGGAGCCCCAGATACGCAGTATTTT	CASSFPGAPDTQYF
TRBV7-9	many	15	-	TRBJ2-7	TGTGCCAGCAGCTTAGCCGGACTTAGCTCCTACGAGCAGTACTTC	CASSLAGLSSYEQYF
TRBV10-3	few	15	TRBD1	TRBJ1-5	TGTGCCATCAGCTCGGACAGGCTTAGCAATCAGCCCCAGCATTTT	CAISSDRLSNQPQHF
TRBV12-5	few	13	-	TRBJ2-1	TGTGCTAGTGGTTTGGTTAGCTACAATGAGCAGTTCTTC	CASGLVSYNEQFF
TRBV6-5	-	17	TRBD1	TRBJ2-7	TGTGCCAGCAGTCCCCCGCAGGTGGGACAGGGCTTAAGAAAGCAGTACTTC	CASSPPQVGQGLRKQYF
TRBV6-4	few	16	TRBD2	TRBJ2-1	TGTGCCAGCAGTGACTCGGAAGCGGGGGGGATAGGTGAGCAGTTCTTC	CASSDSEAGGIGEQFF
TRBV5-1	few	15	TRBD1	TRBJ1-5	TGCGCCAGCAGCACCGGACAGGGGGCCTTACAGCCCCAGCATTTT	CASSTGQGALQPQHF
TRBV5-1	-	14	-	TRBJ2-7	TGCGCCAGCAGCTTGGAACCCTCCACCTACGAGCAGTACTTC	CASSLEPSTYEQYF
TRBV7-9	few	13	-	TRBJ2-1	TGTGCCAGCACCGATCCGGGTTACAATGAGCAGTTCTTC	CASTDPGYNEQFF
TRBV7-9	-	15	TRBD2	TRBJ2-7	TGTGCCAGCAGCTCCCCTCTAGCGGGAGACTACGAGCAGTACTTC	CASSSPLAGDYEQYF
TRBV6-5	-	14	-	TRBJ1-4	TGTGCCAGCAGCCGCGGGAGGCTGGGTGAAAAACTGTTTTTT	CASSRGRLGEKLFF
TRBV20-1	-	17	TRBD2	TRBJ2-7	TGCAGTGCTAGGGGCCCCGGACTAGCGGGGGGTGCCTACGAGCAGTACTTC	CSARGPGLAGGAYEQYF
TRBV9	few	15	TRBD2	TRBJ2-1	TGTGCCAGCAGCGGACTAGCGGGGGGGCTGAATGAGCAGTTCTTC	CASSGLAGGLNEQFF
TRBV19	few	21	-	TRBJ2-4	TGTGCCAGTAGTATATTCGTCACGGGACACAGACTCGGACTAGCCAAAAACATTCAGTACTTC	CASSIFVTGHRLGLAKNIQYF
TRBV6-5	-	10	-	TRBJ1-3	TGCACCGGGGGGGCGAACACCATATATTTT	CTGGANTIYF
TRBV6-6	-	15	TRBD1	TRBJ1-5	TGTGCCACCCAGGGAGGGACAGGGAAGGATCAGCCCCAGCATTTT	CATQGGTGKDQPQHF
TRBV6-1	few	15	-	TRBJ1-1	TGTGCCAGCAGTGCCCCGGGGGCTAGGGACACTGAAGCTTTCTTT	CASSAPGARDTEAFF
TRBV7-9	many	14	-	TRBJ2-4	TGTGCCAGCGCAGAGGAGGTAGCCAAAAACATTCAGTACTTC	CASAEEVAKNIQYF
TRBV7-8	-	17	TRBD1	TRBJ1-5	TGTGCCAGCAGCTTAGATCGCTTGGCAGGGGGCAGTCAGCCCCAGCATTTT	CASSLDRLAGGSQPQHF
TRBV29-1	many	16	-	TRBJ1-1	TGCAGCGTTGTGGGGGCGCGAGGCAGACTGAACACTGAAGCTTTCTTT	CSVVGARGRLNTEAFF
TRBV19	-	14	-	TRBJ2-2	TGTGCCAGTAGTCTGGGGGTTGACACCGGGGAGCTGTTTTTT	CASSLGVDTGELFF
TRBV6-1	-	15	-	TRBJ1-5	TGTGCCAGCCACGGGGGGCTATTAAGCAATCAGCCCCAGCATTTT	CASHGGLLSNQPQHF
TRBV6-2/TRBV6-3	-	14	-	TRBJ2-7	TGTGCCAGCAGCATGACAGGCTCGTCCTACGAGCAGTACTTC	CASSMTGSSYEQYF
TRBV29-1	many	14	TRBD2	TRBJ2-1	TGCAGCGTTGAAAGGACTAGCGTCTACAATGAGCAGTTCTTC	CSVERTSVYNEQFF
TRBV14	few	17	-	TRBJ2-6	TGTGCCAGCAGCCAAGAGTTCTTCAGGGCTGGGGCCAACGTCCTGACTTTC	CASSQEFFRAGANVLTF
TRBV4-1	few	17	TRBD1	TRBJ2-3	TGCGCCAGCAGCCAAGACGCGGGACAGGGGGTTTTAGATACGCAGTATTTT	CASSQDAGQGVLDTQYF
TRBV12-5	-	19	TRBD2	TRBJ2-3	TGTGCTAGTGGTTTTCGCCCGTGGGGGACTAGCGGTGGAAAGGATACGCAGTATTTT	CASGFRPWGTSGGKDTQYF
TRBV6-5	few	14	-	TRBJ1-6	TGTGCCAGCAGTTACAGGGGTGGCAATTCACCCCTCCACTTT	CASSYRGGNSPLHF
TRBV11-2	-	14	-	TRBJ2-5	TGTGCCAGCGCCGGATGGGCGGTTCAAGAGACCCAGTACTTC	CASAGWAVQETQYF
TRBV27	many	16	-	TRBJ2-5	TGTGCCAGCAGCTCTCCGGAGGGCCGAGTTGGAGAGACCCAGTACTTC	CASSSPEGRVGETQYF
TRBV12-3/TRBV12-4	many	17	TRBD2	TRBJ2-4	TGTGCCAGCAGTTTATGGGGACTAGCGGGGGCCAAAAACATTCAGTACTTC	CASSLWGLAGAKNIQYF
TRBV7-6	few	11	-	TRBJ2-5	TGTGCCAGCAGGGAGGGGGAGACCCAGTACTTC	CASREGETQYF
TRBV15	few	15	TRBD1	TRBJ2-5	TGTGCCACCAGCGGGGGACAGGGGGCAGGAGAGACCCAGTACTTC	CATSGGQGAGETQYF
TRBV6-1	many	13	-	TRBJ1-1	TGTGCCAGCAGTGAAGGGGGGTTCGCTGAAGCTTTCTTT	CASSEGGFAEAFF
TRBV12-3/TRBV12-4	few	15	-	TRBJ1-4	TGTGCCAGCAGTTTAGGGTCGGTCGCTAATGAAAAACTGTTTTTT	CASSLGSVANEKLFF
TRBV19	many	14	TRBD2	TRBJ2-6	TGTGCCGCGGGGGATCTCTCTGGGGCCAACGTCCTGACTTTC	CAAGDLSGANVLTF
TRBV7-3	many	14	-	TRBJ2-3	TGTGCCAGCAGCTTAAACCGGGACACAGATACGCAGTATTTT	CASSLNRDTDTQYF
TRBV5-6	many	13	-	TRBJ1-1	TGTGCCAGCAGCTTGACAATGAACACTGAAGCTTTCTTT	CASSLTMNTEAFF
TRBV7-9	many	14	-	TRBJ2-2	TGTGCCAGCAGCGGGTCCTTTAACACCGGGGAGCTGTTTTTT	CASSGSFNTGELFF
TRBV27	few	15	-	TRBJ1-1	TGTGCCAGCAGTTTGAGGGGCAGGGCGAACACTGAAGCTTTCTTT	CASSLRGRANTEAFF
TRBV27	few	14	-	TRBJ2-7	TGTGCCAGCAGAGGTCCAGGGTACTCCTACGAGCAGTACTTC	CASRGPGYSYEQYF
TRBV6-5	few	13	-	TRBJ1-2	TGTGCCAGCAGTTACGAGCGGCTATATGGCTACACCTTC	CASSYERLYGYTF
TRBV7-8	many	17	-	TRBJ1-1	TGTGCCAGCAGCTTAGTGCGTCAGGCAAACAAGAACACTGAAGCTTTCTTT	CASSLVRQANKNTEAFF
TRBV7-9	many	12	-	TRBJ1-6	TGTGCCAGCAGCTGGGATTTCGGGCCCCTCCACTTT	CASSWDFGPLHF
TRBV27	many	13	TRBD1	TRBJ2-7	TGTGCCAGCAGTGTCGGGACAGCCTACGAGCAGTACTTC	CASSVGTAYEQYF
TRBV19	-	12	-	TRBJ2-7	TGTGCCAGTACGGGCTCCTCCTACGAGCAGTACTTC	CASTGSSYEQYF